A single sample gave rise to the 25 T cell receptor beta chains below, sequenced in a study of cytomegalovirus exposure and HLA in healthy donors. Here immunoSEQ multiplex PCR was the method, and the copy in TCRdb shows in-frame clones only, minus some. The sample has 150,000 to 200,000 clones, about 81% seen once. The source material was PBMCs. The receptors here all came from a woman between 25 and 40 years old in good health and CMV-seronegative.

This chain links TRBV2 with TRBJ2-7; D remains ambiguous. The germline V gene has CDR1 SNHLY and CDR2 FYNNEI. The V and J ends lost 7 bases and 1 base respectively, with 5 bases between them. CDR3 length: 11 residues. CDR3 in DNA: TGTGCCAGCATCCAGTCCTACGAGCAGTACTTC. Protein: CASIQSYEQYF.

This chain connects TRBV25-1 to TRBJ1-4, with no clear D. CDR1 is MGHDK and CDR2 is SYGVNS in the germline V gene. The CDR3 sequence is 15 residues long. Trimming took 5 bases from V and 4 from J, leaving 14 bases between them. CDR3 nucleotides: TGTGCCAGCAGTACCCCGGGAAGAAATAATGAAAAACTGTTTTTT. Its translation is CASSTPGRNNEKLFF.

This chain connects TRBV5-1 to TRBJ2-3; 13 nucleotides line up with TRBD2. There are 16 residues in the CDR3. J was trimmed by 1 base and V by 2 bases; bases with no gene match: 1. Germline V gives CDR1 SGHRS, CDR2 YFSETQ. CDR3 in amino acids: CASSFGTSGGTDTQYF. In nucleotides, the CDR3 is TGCGCCAGCAGCTTCGGGACTAGCGGGGGCACAGATACGCAGTATTTT.

This clone was counted a single time. The chain links TRBV7-2 to TRBJ2-1; 8 positions match TRBD2. Germline loops: CDR1 SGHTA, CDR2 FQGNSA. CDR3 length: 15 residues. The trim removed 5 bases at V and 7 bases at J, leaving 10 bases unmatched. The CDR3 nucleotides read TGTGCCAGCAGCGACAACGGACTAGCCAGGAATGAGCAGTTCTTC. It codes for CASSDNGLARNEQFF. The whole variable domain, remainder taken from reference TRBV7-2 and TRBJ2-1, is GAGVSQSPSNKVTEKGKDVELRCDPISGHTALYWYRQSLGQGLEFLIYFQGNSAPDKSGLPSDRFSAERTGGSVSTLTIQRTQQEDSAVYLCASSDNGLARNEQFFGPGTRLTVL.

This chain links TRBV30 with TRBJ1-4; maybe TRBD1 (6 bases). Per the germline V gene, CDR1 is GTSNPN and CDR2 is SVGIG (reference sequence). V was trimmed by 3 bases and J by 7 bases, leaving 15 bases between them. CDR3 length: 14 residues. CDR3 sequence reads: CAWRAGGGPEKLFF. As DNA, the CDR3 is TGTGCCTGGAGGGCAGGCGGGGGGCCTGAAAAACTGTTTTTT.

This chain links TRBV6-5 with TRBJ1-5; the D gene is possibly TRBD1 (5 bases). This CDR3 comprises 14 residues. Germline assignment: CDR1 MNHEY and CDR2 SVGAGI. Trimming took 5 bases from V and 5 from J, leaving 13 bases between them. CDR3 loop: CASSTVGGDQPQHF. CDR3 bases: TGTGCCAGCAGTACCGTCGGGGGAGATCAGCCCCAGCATTTT.

V is TRBV19 and J is TRBJ1-5, with TRBD1 identical over 10 bases. The CDR3 has 15 residues. Trimming removed 4 bases from V and 2 bases from J; junction bases left unmatched: 2. The germline CDR1 and CDR2 sequences are LNHDA and SQIVND (reference sequence). The CDR3 nucleotides are TGTGCCAGTAGTAGACAGGGGGCAGGCAATCAGCCCCAGCATTTT. This translates into CASSRQGAGNQPQHF. Full variable domain (rest looked up from reference TRBV19 and TRBJ1-5): DGGITQSPKYLFRKEGQNVTLSCEQNLNHDAMYWYRQDPGQGLRLIYYSQIVNDFQKGDIAEGYSVSREKKESFPLTVTSAQKNPTAFYLCASSRQGAGNQPQHFGDGTRLSIL.

The rearrangement joins TRBV7-9 to TRBJ2-3; the D gene is possibly TRBD1 (6 bases). This CDR3 comprises 17 residues. The V and J ends lost 0 bases and 3 bases respectively, with 16 bases between them. Germline CDR1 and CDR2: SEHNR and FQNEAQ (reference sequence). CDR3 in DNA: TGTGCCAGCAGCTTAGCTGGGGCAGGGGTAGGAACAGATACGCAGTATTTT. Protein sequence: CASSLAGAGVGTDTQYF. Full variable domain (rest looked up from reference TRBV7-9 and TRBJ2-3): DTGVSQNPRHKITKRGQNVTFRCDPISEHNRLYWYRQTLGQGPEFLTYFQNEAQLEKSRLLSDRFSAERPKGSFSTLEIQRTEQGDSAMYLCASSLAGAGVGTDTQYFGPGTRLTVL.

The gene calls are TRBV9 and TRBJ2-2, with 8 bases matching TRBD1. The CDR3 spans 14 residues. Germline V CDR1 and CDR2: SGDLS, YYNGEE. V dropped 6 bases and J dropped 7; count of bases not matched to a gene: 8. The CDR3 DNA is TGTGCCAGCAACAGAGACAGGGGTGACGGGGAGCTGTTTTTT. This sequence encodes CASNRDRGDGELFF.

The J gene is TRBJ1-5, the V gene TRBV5-1; 7 nucleotides align to TRBD1. The germline CDR1 and CDR2 sequences are SGHRS and YFSETQ. The CDR3 is 15 residues long. J lost 3 bases, V lost 0 bases, and 3 bases had no gene match. CDR3 DNA sequence: TGCGCCAGCAGCTTGGCGACAGGGATCAATCAGCCCCAGCATTTT. Protein: CASSLATGINQPQHF.

The rearrangement joins TRBV5-6 to TRBJ2-1, with 9 bases identical to TRBD1. The germline CDR1 and CDR2 sequences are SGHDT and YYEEEE. The ends lost 4 bases at V and 5 bases at J; junction bases unmatched: 10. This CDR3 is 16 amino acids long. The CDR3 reads CASSTPGTGYHNEQFF. The DNA of the CDR3 is TGTGCCAGCAGCACGCCCGGGACAGGGTACCACAATGAGCAGTTCTTC.

This chain joins TRBV5-1 and TRBJ2-1, with D maybe TRBD1 (6 bases). Germline V gene lookup returns CDR1 SGHRS and CDR2 YFSETQ. The length of the CDR3 is 14 residues. The V end lost 5 bases, the J end lost 5 bases, and 14 bases lay between the germline ends. The CDR3 nucleotides read TGCGCCAGCAGATCCCAGGGGATCCACAATGAGCAGTTCTTC. Its protein product is CASRSQGIHNEQFF.

This chain connects TRBV28 to TRBJ2-7; 7 bases line up with TRBD1. Germline V CDR1 and CDR2: MDHEN, SYDVKM. With V trimmed by 8 bases and J by 3 bases, 7 bases remained unmatched. The length of the CDR3 is 13 residues. The CDR3, as DNA: TGTGCCAGCTGTCCAGGGGGACGCTACGAGCAGTACTTC. This gives the protein CASCPGGRYEQYF.

The rearrangement uses TRBV7-2 and TRBJ2-1, with TRBD1 identical over 7 bases. The J segment lost 2 bases and the V segment lost 4 bases, leaving 5 bases of the junction unmatched. The CDR3 is 15 amino acids. Germline CDR1 SGHTA, CDR2 FQGNSA. CDR3 region: CASSSDRAAYNEQFF. CDR3 sequence (DNA): TGTGCCAGCAGCTCCGACAGGGCCGCCTACAATGAGCAGTTCTTC. The whole variable domain, filled in from reference TRBV7-2 and TRBJ2-1, reads GAGVSQSPSNKVTEKGKDVELRCDPISGHTALYWYRQSLGQGLEFLIYFQGNSAPDKSGLPSDRFSAERTGGSVSTLTIQRTQQEDSAVYLCASSSDRAAYNEQFFGPGTRLTVL.

The chain has TRBV27 and TRBJ2-7; TRBD2 agrees at 7 bases. This CDR3 contains 15 residues. V gave up 6 bases and J gave up 4 bases; unmatched junction bases: 12. Germline V gene sequence: CDR1 MNHEY, CDR2 SMNVEV (reference sequence). In DNA, the CDR3 is TGTGCCAGCAGGCCCGTGTCGGGAGGAAGTTACGAGCAGTACTTC. Translating gives CASRPVSGGSYEQYF.

The V and J genes are TRBV5-4 and TRBJ2-1; possible D gene TRBD2, 6 bases. Trimming left V 4 bases short and J 0 bases short, with 11 bases between. Germline CDR1 SGHNT, CDR2 YYREEE (reference sequence). This CDR3 has 15 amino acids. The CDR3, as DNA: TGTGCCAGCAGCCCGCGGGGTAGCTCCTACAATGAGCAGTTCTTC. Translating it yields CASSPRGSSYNEQFF.

The CDR3 protein is CASSLDHRVDTEAFF. The CDR3 DNA reads TGTGCCAGCAGCTTGGATCACAGGGTGGACACTGAAGCTTTCTTT. The chain links TRBV5-6 to TRBJ1-1; a possible D gene is TRBD1 (6 bases). Deletions cut 0 bases from V and 3 bases from J, with 12 bases between. Germline lookup yields CDR1 SGHDT and CDR2 YYEEEE. There are 15 residues in the CDR3.

The chain joins TRBV11-2 to TRBJ1-1; tentative D call: TRBD1 (5 bases). This CDR3 is 15 amino acids long. The germline V gene encodes CDR1 SGHAT and CDR2 FQNNGV. V was trimmed by 5 bases and J by 3 bases, leaving 16 bases between them. The CDR3 loop is CASSETPDRYTEAFF. In nucleotides, the CDR3 is TGTGCCAGCAGCGAAACGCCTGACAGATACACTGAAGCTTTCTTT. The full variable domain, its missing parts supplied by reference TRBV11-2 and TRBJ1-1, is EAGVAQSPRYKIIEKRQSVAFWCNPISGHATLYWYQQILGQGPKLLIQFQNNGVVDDSQLPKDRFSAERLKGVDSTLKIQPAKLEDSAVYLCASSETPDRYTEAFFGQGTRLTVV.

This sequence joins TRBV9 and TRBJ2-1, with D perhaps TRBD1 (6 bases). Between the trimmed V and J ends, which lost 2 bases and 5 bases, there was a span of 11 bases. CDR1 is SGDLS and CDR2 is YYNGEE in the germline V gene. The CDR3 consists of 14 residues. In nucleotides, the CDR3 is TGTGCCAGCAGCGTGGGGGCGCTTAACAATGAGCAGTTCTTC. It specifies CASSVGALNNEQFF. Filled out from reference TRBV9 and TRBJ2-1, the complete variable domain reads DSGVTQTPKHLITATGQRVTLRCSPRSGDLSVYWYQQSLDQGLQFLIQYYNGEERAKGNILERFSAQQFPDLHSELNLSSLELGDSALYFCASSVGALNNEQFFGPGTRLTVL.

The chain uses TRBV30 and TRBJ2-7; 12 nucleotides agree with TRBD2. V trimming: 7 bases; J trimming: 6 bases; junction bases outside the gene matches: 4. The CDR3 sequence is 12 residues long. From germline, CDR1 is GTSNPN and CDR2 SVGIG (reference sequence). The CDR3 bases are TGTGCCTTAGGGACTAGCGGGTCCGAGCAGTACTTC. This gives the protein CALGTSGSEQYF.

The chain joins TRBV11-3 to TRBJ2-7, with TRBD1 matching over 7 bases. V shed 3 bases, J shed 2 bases, and the junction held 7 bases outside the gene matches. CDR3 length: 15 amino acids. The germline V gene encodes CDR1 SGHNT and CDR2 YENEEA. CDR3 sequence reads: CASSFRQGEAYEQYF. CDR3 DNA sequence: TGTGCCAGCAGCTTCCGACAGGGCGAAGCCTACGAGCAGTACTTC.

The chain joins TRBV6-6 to TRBJ1-2, with no clear D. Trimming removed 5 bases at V and 8 bases at J, with 21 bases between. This CDR3 has 15 residues. Germline loops: CDR1 MNHNY, CDR2 SVGAGI (reference sequence). The CDR3 coding sequence is TGTGCCAGCAGTGACTTACGAATGCGGGATCGCGGCTACACCTTC. Protein sequence: CASSDLRMRDRGYTF.

This clone was detected once. The V gene is TRBV27, the J gene TRBJ1-2; TRBD1 matches 9 bases. The CDR3 is 16 amino acids. The V and J ends lost 3 bases and 5 bases, in that order; junction bases with no gene match: 10. From germline, CDR1 is MNHEY and CDR2 SMNVEV (reference sequence). The DNA for the CDR3 is TGTGCCAGCAGTTTGTCTTGGACAGGGGATTTATATGGCTACACCTTC. Residues: CASSLSWTGDLYGYTF.

The sample holds one count of this clone. This sample includes further DNA sequences coding for the same CDR3. The chain carries TRBV7-2 and TRBJ2-3; 8 bases fit TRBD2. In germline, CDR1 is SGHTA, CDR2 FQGNSA. V shed 5 bases, J shed 5 bases, and the junction held 6 bases outside the gene matches. CDR3 size: 14 residues. The DNA of the CDR3 is TGTGCCAGCAGCCTGGGCGCGGGAGGAGATACGCAGTATTTT. Its protein product is CASSLGAGGDTQYF.

The V gene is TRBV7-2, the J gene TRBJ2-3; the match to TRBD2 covers 7 bases. CDR1 and CDR2 from the germline V gene are SGHTA and FQGNSA. The CDR3 extends over 14 amino acids. J was trimmed by 4 bases and V by 3 bases; bases with no gene match: 4. The CDR3 DNA is TGTGCCAGCAGCTTGAAAGCGGGGTCAGATACGCAGTATTTT. Its translation: CASSLKAGSDTQYF.